These 26 T cell receptor beta chains share one sample of origin, sequenced in a study of identical twins. TCRdb re-called the 5' RACE reads through MiXCR, storing one row per CDR3 protein. The table records 650,000 to 750,000 distinct CDR3 sequences, around 20% of them present only once. The same sample was also studied in work on T cells expressing NK-cell markers.

Sequenced input: PBMCs. These receptors all stem from a woman under 30 in good health.

The rearrangement links TRBV12-3 or TRBV12-4 to TRBJ2-2; possibly TRBD2 for D (5 bases). V lost 6 bases and J 7 bases, leaving 15 bases between the germline ends. The CDR3 is made up of 14 amino acids. The CDR3 region has the DNA TGTGCCAGCAGCCGTGGAGGATTGAGCGGGGAGCTGTTTTTT. As protein: CASSRGGLSGELFF.

This clonotype showed up many times. V usage is TRBV6-5 and J usage is TRBJ2-1; D ambiguous. This CDR3 has 11 residues. Trimming cost V 4 bases and J 9 bases, with 7 bases left between them. CDR1 MNHEY and CDR2 SVGAGI come from the germline V gene. CDR3: CASSSLSEQFF. The CDR3 region has the DNA TGTGCCAGCAGTTCGCTGAGTGAGCAGTTCTTC.

This chain joins TRBV5-1 and TRBJ2-1; tentatively, D is TRBD2 (6 bases). V lost 0 bases and J 8 bases, leaving 15 bases between the germline ends. This CDR3 is built from 15 residues. Germline-derived CDR1 and CDR2 are SGHRS and YFSETQ. The CDR3 is CASSLGLGGIDEQFF. CDR3 sequence (DNA): TGCGCCAGCAGCTTGGGACTAGGTGGGATAGATGAGCAGTTCTTC.

In its sample, this clonotype was seen a few times. The chain combines TRBV29-1 with TRBJ1-1, with a weak D call TRBD1 (5 bases). V dropped 7 bases and J dropped 3 bases, with 9 bases sitting between them. Germline CDR1 is SQVTM and CDR2 is ANQGSEA. The CDR3 has 11 residues. The CDR3 reads CSAREDTEAFF. In DNA, the CDR3 is TGCAGCGCCAGGGAGGACACTGAAGCTTTCTTT.

V gene TRBV5-1 combines with J gene TRBJ2-5; 15 bases are a match to TRBD2. CDR1 is SGHRS and CDR2 is YFSETQ in the germline V gene. The CDR3 contains 15 residues. The V segment lost 4 bases and the J segment 5 bases; nucleotides outside the gene matches: 3. The CDR3 sequence is CASSEGTSGGETQYF. In DNA, the CDR3 is TGCGCCAGCAGCGAGGGGACTAGCGGGGGGGAGACCCAGTACTTC.

The chain joins TRBV20-1 to TRBJ2-1, with TRBD2 matching 8 bases. The CDR3 has 15 residues. V was clipped by 3 bases and J by 7 bases; unmatched bases: 11. Per the germline V gene, CDR1 is DFQATT and CDR2 is SNEGSKA (reference sequence). The CDR3 sequence is CSASHSGGPGNEQFF. As DNA, the CDR3 is TGCAGTGCTAGCCACTCGGGGGGGCCGGGGAATGAGCAGTTCTTC.

The chain has TRBV12-3 or TRBV12-4 and TRBJ2-7, with D tentatively TRBD2 (5 bases). The CDR3 totals 14 residues. Deletions cut 4 bases from V and 12 bases from J, with 22 bases between. In nucleotides, the CDR3 is TGTGCCAGCAGTTCCCCATTGACCGGGGAATTATTGTACTTC. Its translation is CASSSPLTGELLYF.

The table lists this clonotype with a few counts. The V call is TRBV20-1, the J call TRBJ2-1; the match to TRBD2 covers 9 bases. Germline-derived CDR1 and CDR2 are DFQATT and SNEGSKA (reference sequence). The CDR3 covers 13 residues. The V and J ends lost 2 bases and 9 bases, in that order; junction bases with no gene match: 5. The CDR3 sequence: CSARLREGLEQFF. CDR3 nucleotides: TGCAGTGCTAGATTGCGGGAGGGCCTTGAGCAGTTCTTC.

The chain is built from TRBV5-1 and TRBJ2-5, with D hard to call. This CDR3 has 14 residues. The germline V gene encodes CDR1 SGHRS and CDR2 YFSETQ. V was trimmed by 2 bases and J by 4 bases, leaving 12 bases between them. In DNA, the CDR3 is TGCGCCAGCAGCTTTGAGACACCAGGAGAGACCCAGTACTTC. Protein: CASSFETPGETQYF.

V gene TRBV29-1 combines with J gene TRBJ2-1; 7 bases agree with TRBD1. CDR3 length: 16 residues. Germline V gene data show CDR1 as SQVTM and CDR2 as ANQGSEA. The V gene end was trimmed by 3 bases and the J gene end by 1 base; junction bases not matched to a gene: 9. The CDR3 DNA follows: TGCAGCGTTGACACGACAGGGAGCAGGTCCTACAATGAGCAGTTCTTC. The encoded protein is CSVDTTGSRSYNEQFF.

This clonotype was detected only a few times. CDR3 region: CASSLGHPPYGYTF. CDR3 nucleotides: TGTGCCAGCAGTTTAGGACACCCCCCCTATGGCTACACCTTC. This chain connects TRBV12-3 or TRBV12-4 to TRBJ1-2; the D is unclear. V lost 1 base and J lost 4, with 10 bases in between. This CDR3 region has 14 residues.

As for this clonotype: At one boundary the junction diverges from the germline segment, which might be a read error. This chain uses TRBV5-5 with TRBJ1-5; D call uncertain. CDR3 length: 13 residues. The germline V gene encodes CDR1 SGHKS and CDR2 YYEKEE (reference sequence). CDR3 bases: TGTGCCAGCAGTTTGGAGAATAATCAGCCCCAGCATTTT. Residues: CASSLENNQPQHF. Filled out from reference TRBV5-5 and TRBJ1-5, the complete variable domain reads DAGVTQSPTHLIKTRGQQVTLRCSPISGHKSVSWYQQVLGQGPQFIFQYYEKEERGRGNFPDRFSARQFPNYSSELNVNALLLGDSALYLCASSLENNQPQHFGDGTRLSIL.

There are a few counts of this clonotype. The rearrangement links TRBV6-9 to TRBJ2-3; TRBD1 aligns across 11 bases. CDR1 and CDR2 (germline): MNHGY, SVAAGI. V trimming: 4 bases; J trimming: 4 bases; junction bases outside the gene matches: 10. The CDR3 is 17 amino acids. In nucleotides, the CDR3 is TGTGCCAGCAGTTTTCGAAGGAGGACAGGGGGCGCAGATACGCAGTATTTT. This sequence encodes CASSFRRRTGGADTQYF.

The V call is TRBV5-6, the J call TRBJ2-4; 10 bases are a match to TRBD1. The CDR3 extends over 15 amino acids. Trimming took 4 bases from V and 9 from J; bases not matched to a gene: 10. Germline CDR1 and CDR2: SGHDT and YYEEEE. The CDR3 coding sequence is TGTGCCAGCAGCCCCGACAGGGGGCATTTCGGCATTCAGTACTTC. It encodes CASSPDRGHFGIQYF.

This clonotype showed up just a few times. The gene calls are TRBV5-1 and TRBJ2-1, with 7 positions matching TRBD2. Per germline, CDR1 SGHRS and CDR2 YFSETQ. The CDR3 runs to 16 residues. With 0 bases clipped from V and 0 bases from J, the junction kept 3 bases outside the gene matches. The CDR3 region has the DNA TGCGCCAGCAGCTTGGGACTAGCTGACTCCTACAATGAGCAGTTCTTC. Its translation is CASSLGLADSYNEQFF.

This clonotype was seen only a few times. This chain uses TRBV4-3 with TRBJ2-2; the D gene is possibly TRBD1 (6 bases). V lost 3 bases and J lost 7, with 12 bases in between. The CDR3 loop spans 14 amino acids. Germline values: CDR1 LGHNA, CDR2 YSLEER. CDR3 in amino acids: CASSQDGQFGELFF. The DNA of the CDR3 is TGCGCCAGCAGCCAGGATGGACAGTTCGGGGAGCTGTTTTTT.

This chain links TRBV20-1 with TRBJ2-5; 9 bases are a match to TRBD1. CDR1 and CDR2 (germline): DFQATT, SNEGSKA (reference sequence). This CDR3 has 16 amino acids. V lost 0 bases, J lost 2 bases, and 7 bases stayed unmatched. The CDR3 nucleotides read TGCAGTGCTAGAGATCCGCGACAGGGGGTACAAGAGACCCAGTACTTC. Its protein product is CSARDPRQGVQETQYF.

The rearrangement links TRBV10-3 to TRBJ2-1, with 12 bases aligning to TRBD2. Germline V CDR1 and CDR2: ENHRY, SYGVKD. Germline trimming cut 6 bases from V and 0 bases from J; bases unmatched to any gene: 9. This CDR3 has 18 residues. The CDR3 sequence is CAISPGLAGSISYNEQFF. Written as DNA, the CDR3 is TGTGCCATCAGCCCGGGACTAGCGGGTTCCATCTCCTACAATGAGCAGTTCTTC.

V is TRBV6-1 and J is TRBJ2-1; 7 nucleotides line up with TRBD2. The CDR3 consists of 15 residues. Germline loops: CDR1 MNHNS, CDR2 SASEGT. The trim removed 6 bases at V and 2 bases at J, leaving 7 bases unmatched. Here the CDR3 DNA reads TGTGCCAGCAGGACTACTAGCGCCGCCTACAATGAGCAGTTCTTC. This encodes CASRTTSAAYNEQFF.

J is TRBJ2-2 and V is TRBV6-5; the match to TRBD1 covers 7 bases. The CDR3 is 12 amino acids. Trimming cost V 6 bases and J 7 bases; bases outside gene matches: 2. Germline V gene sequence: CDR1 MNHEY, CDR2 SVGAGI. The CDR3 loop is CASRAGGGELFF. The CDR3 nucleotides read TGTGCCAGCAGGGCAGGGGGCGGGGAGCTGTTTTTT.

The chain is built from TRBV12-3 or TRBV12-4 and TRBJ1-4; 11 positions match TRBD1. The length of the CDR3 is 15 residues. V was clipped by 8 bases and J by 4 bases; unmatched bases: 6. The CDR3 loop reads CASRGQGAGNEKLFF. CDR3 DNA: TGTGCCAGCCGAGGACAGGGGGCTGGTAATGAAAAACTGTTTTTT.

The chain has TRBV9 and TRBJ2-3; D is possibly TRBD1 or TRBD2 (7 bases each). The CDR3 extends over 14 amino acids. V shed 6 bases and J shed 7 bases, with 18 bases lying between them. Germline-derived CDR1 and CDR2 are SGDLS and YYNGEE. CDR3 coding DNA: TGTGCCAGCACCCAGGGGGGGGTGCGAAATACGCAGTATTTT. This sequence encodes CASTQGGVRNTQYF.

This clonotype has a count of ten or more. V and J are TRBV27 and TRBJ1-5; 7 nucleotides align to TRBD1. The germline CDR1 and CDR2 sequences are MNHEY and SMNVEV (reference sequence). The CDR3 contains 16 residues. V shed 4 bases, J shed 3 bases, and the junction held 9 bases outside the gene matches. In DNA, the CDR3 is TGTGCCAGCAGTTGGTCCGGGACAGCCCCCAATCAGCCCCAGCATTTT. Its protein is CASSWSGTAPNQPQHF.

The CDR3 DNA reads as TGCGCCAGCAGCTTGATAGGAGCAGGGGCGTACGAGCAGTACTTC. The encoded protein is CASSLIGAGAYEQYF. The chain combines TRBV5-1 with TRBJ2-7, with D perhaps matching TRBD1 (6 bases). The CDR3 contains 15 residues. V lost 1 base and J lost 4, with 15 bases in between. CDR1 SGHRS and CDR2 YFSETQ come from the germline V gene.

The chain is built from TRBV5-5 and TRBJ2-7; TRBD1 is a possible D gene (5 bases). This CDR3 comprises 13 residues. Germline assignment: CDR1 SGHKS and CDR2 YYEKEE (reference sequence). Trimming stripped 3 bases from V and 3 bases from J, with 10 bases between. The CDR3 protein is CASSWRQLYEQYF. CDR3 bases: TGTGCCAGCAGCTGGAGACAGCTCTACGAGCAGTACTTC.

This clonotype was seen only a few times. The chain has TRBV20-1 and TRBJ2-7; D assignment may be TRBD1 or TRBD2 (6 bases each). V lost 5 bases to trimming and J lost 0 bases, with 14 bases between them. The CDR3 has 14 residues. The germline V gene encodes CDR1 DFQATT and CDR2 SNEGSKA (reference sequence). The CDR3 sequence: CSAAGGGNSYEQYF. For the CDR3, the DNA is TGCAGTGCTGCCGGAGGGGGGAACTCCTACGAGCAGTACTTC.